This T cell receptor (beta chain) comes out of a study of cytomegalovirus exposure and HLA in healthy donors. Across the whole study: A subsequent analysis stated that the 120 or so validation repertoires were run on the same platform as the roughly 620 first-cohort repertoires.

In germline, CDR1 is KGHSH, CDR2 LQKENI. Between the trimmed V and J ends, which lost 2 bases and 14 bases, there was a span of 26 bases. The CDR3 contains 16 residues. To note about this clone: Its antigen is currently unknown.

TCRdb's copy holds only in-frame clones and misses some; the assay was immunoSEQ multiplex PCR. The profile covers 71,000 or so clones, with over 90% appearing a single time and 0.9% to 1.2% taken by the ten largest. Study results and limitations: Reportedly, diagnosis of cytomegalovirus status by the classifier showed high specificity and sensitivity. Three of the chains that were CMV-associated were confirmed in vitro to be specific for CMV antigens. Rarity characterized most TCR sequences, yet some public TCRs appeared in many donors.

This clonotype was sampled from a woman under 30 in good health and CMV-seronegative. This rearrangement joins TRBV18 to TRBJ2-3, with D uncertain. The sequenced material came from PBMCs. The CDR3 sequence is CASSPNDNAHGTYGYF. The CDR3 DNA is TGTGCCAGCTCACCAAATGACAACGCTCACGGAACGTATGGGTATTTT.